The T cell receptor beta chain under discussion was sequenced for a study of blood T cell repertoires in COVID-19. Here immunoSEQ multiplex PCR was the method, and the copy in TCRdb shows in-frame clones only, minus some. The profile shows 110,000 or so clones, just under 90% of them singletons. The CDR3 totals 15 residues. V shed 5 bases, J shed 3 bases, and the junction held 8 bases outside the gene matches. From germline, CDR1 is MRHNA and CDR2 SNTAGT. The V call is TRBV6-4, the J call TRBJ1-2, with TRBD1 identical over 8 bases. Sequencing was carried out using peripheral blood. The sequence was collected from a woman in her forties or fifties with acute or convalescent COVID-19. CDR3 in DNA: TGTGCCAGCAGTATGTATGCGGACAGGGACTATGGCTACACCTTC. Translated, it gives CASSMYADRDYGYTF.